The 21 T cell receptor beta chains listed next were all sequenced from one sample in a study of cytomegalovirus exposure and HLA in healthy donors. Amplification used 60 Vbeta primers and 13 Jbeta primers. Sequencing was performed with immunoSEQ multiplex PCR; in TCRdb, only in-frame clones are kept and a portion is missing. The repertoire holds fewer than 250,000 clones, with 79% as singletons. Sequencing was done on a sample of PBMCs. The receptor set was obtained from a male donor in good health and CMV-seropositive.

In its sample, this clone was seen a few times. The chain employs TRBV15 and TRBJ1-3, with D hard to call. Trimming took off 0 bases at V and 8 bases at J, with 5 bases between the two ends. CDR3 length: 12 residues. Germline assignment: CDR1 LNHNV and CDR2 YYDKDF (reference sequence). The DNA for the CDR3 is TGTGCCACCAGCAGAGATCGAGACACCATATATTTT. Residues: CATSRDRDTIYF.

The chain employs TRBV4-3 and TRBJ1-3; no clear D. Per germline, CDR1 LGHNA and CDR2 YSLEER. V dropped 0 bases and J dropped 0 bases, with 9 bases sitting between them. The CDR3 is made up of 16 amino acids. CDR3 DNA: TGCGCCAGCAGCCAAGATTTTGGAGTCTCTGGAAACACCATATATTTT. The encoded protein is CASSQDFGVSGNTIYF.

Notes on this clone: Different DNA sequences within this sample yield the same CDR3. The chain recombines TRBV7-2 with TRBJ1-3; no clear D. Germline CDR1 is SGHTA and CDR2 is FQGNSA. Trimming left V 1 base short and J 0 bases short, with 7 bases between. The CDR3 length is 15 residues. CDR3 sequence (DNA): TGTGCCAGCAGCTTAGTTGCCGGCTCTGGAAACACCATATATTTT. It is translated as CASSLVAGSGNTIYF.

The rearrangement joins TRBV7-8 to TRBJ2-7, with TRBD2 as a possible D gene (5 bases). Germline V gene lookup returns CDR1 SGHVS and CDR2 FQNEAQ. This CDR3 region has 13 residues. V was pared by 2 bases and J by 6 bases, with 11 bases between. The CDR3 sequence: CASSLFRGSEQYF. In DNA form, the CDR3 reads TGTGCCAGCAGCTTATTCCGGGGATCCGAGCAGTACTTC. The full variable domain, with the rest looked up from reference TRBV7-8 and TRBJ2-7, is GAGVSQSPRYKVAKRGQDVALRCDPISGHVSLFWYQQALGQGPEFLTYFQNEAQLDKSGLPSDRFFAERPEGSVSTLKIQRTQQEDSAVYLCASSLFRGSEQYFGPGTRLTVT.

This clone turned up a few times. V gene TRBV11-1 combines with J gene TRBJ2-3; the D gene is possibly TRBD1 (6 bases). CDR3 length equals 15 residues. With 4 bases removed from V and 6 bases from J, the gap between germline ends came to 17 bases. The germline V gene has CDR1 SGHAT and CDR2 FQDESV (reference sequence). CDR3 region: CASSSLQGKADTQYF. The CDR3 coding sequence is TGTGCCAGCAGCTCATTACAGGGAAAGGCGGATACGCAGTATTTT. Based on the CDR3 plus reference TRBV11-1 and TRBJ2-3, the full variable domain is EAEVAQSPRYKITEKSQAVAFWCDPISGHATLYWYRQILGQGPELLVQFQDESVVDDSQLPKDRFSAERLKGVDSTLKIQPAELGDSAMYLCASSSLQGKADTQYFGPGTRLTVL.

The chain combines TRBV11-2 with TRBJ2-7, with 9 bases identical to TRBD2. This CDR3 has 16 amino acids. With 5 bases clipped from V and 5 bases from J, the junction kept 13 bases outside the gene matches. The germline gives CDR1 SGHAT, CDR2 FQNNGV. DNA of the CDR3: TGTGCCAGCAGCCCCGGGGGGGCGGGAGGGCCGGACGAGCAGTACTTC. It translates to CASSPGGAGGPDEQYF.

This sequence joins TRBV16 and TRBJ2-2; 7 bases fit TRBD1. The CDR3 spans 15 residues. Germline V gives CDR1 KGHSY, CDR2 FQNENV. V trimming: 1 base; J trimming: 4 bases; junction bases outside the gene matches: 3. Here the CDR3 DNA reads TGTGCCAGCAGCCAATTGAAGGGGGCCACCGGGGAGCTGTTTTTT. Encoded protein: CASSQLKGATGELFF. The whole variable domain, filled in from reference TRBV16 and TRBJ2-2, reads GEEVAQTPKHLVRGEGQKAKLYCAPIKGHSYVFWYQQVLKNEFKFLISFQNENVFDETGMPKERFSAKCLPNSPCSLEIQATKLEDSAVYFCASSQLKGATGELFFGEGSRLTVL.

This clone was counted a single time. V usage is TRBV7-2 and J usage is TRBJ2-7; D is possibly TRBD1 (6 bases). Trimming took 0 bases from V and 4 from J, leaving 10 bases between them. The V gene's germline CDR1 is SGHTA and CDR2 FQGNSA. CDR3 length: 14 residues. The CDR3 loop reads CASSLARDKYEQYF. CDR3 in DNA: TGTGCCAGCAGCTTAGCTAGGGACAAGTACGAGCAGTACTTC.

This chain joins TRBV5-4 and TRBJ1-4; 7 positions match TRBD1. The CDR3 extends over 14 amino acids. The germline CDR1 and CDR2 sequences are SGHNT and YYREEE (reference sequence). J gave up 7 bases and V 5 bases, and 8 bases lay outside the gene matches. The CDR3, as DNA: TGTGCCAGCAGTTCCCGGGACAGAAGTGAAAAACTGTTTTTT. Translating it yields CASSSRDRSEKLFF.

The J gene is TRBJ2-1, the V gene TRBV29-1; 8 bases match TRBD2. Germline values: CDR1 SQVTM, CDR2 ANQGSEA. After removal of 3 bases from V and 0 bases from J, the junction contained 1 base not matched to a gene. This CDR3 comprises 14 residues. The CDR3 spells CSVEAGGSYNEQFF. In DNA form, the CDR3 reads TGCAGCGTTGAGGCGGGAGGCTCCTACAATGAGCAGTTCTTC.

The gene calls are TRBV5-1 and TRBJ2-3; 10 nucleotides line up with TRBD2. The CDR3 is 18 amino acids. Trimming cost V 0 bases and J 4 bases; bases outside gene matches: 11. Germline V gene lookup returns CDR1 SGHRS and CDR2 YFSETQ. CDR3 in amino acids: CASSLAMALAGLSDTQYF. In nucleotides, the CDR3 is TGCGCCAGCAGCTTGGCCATGGCACTAGCGGGATTGTCAGATACGCAGTATTTT.

CDR3 nucleotides: TGTGCCAGCAGCTTACAGGGTTGGGGTAGTCAGCCCCAGCATTTT. It specifies CASSLQGWGSQPQHF. The chain carries TRBV7-2 and TRBJ1-5, with a weak D call TRBD1 (5 bases). This CDR3 is built from 15 residues. The V gene lost 2 bases and the J gene lost 6 bases, with 14 bases spanning the gap. CDR1 is SGHTA and CDR2 is FQGNSA in the germline V gene.

V usage is TRBV9 and J usage is TRBJ2-1, with 9 nucleotides matching TRBD2. CDR1 is SGDLS, CDR2 YYNGEE, per germline. J lost 7 bases, V lost 4 bases, and 12 bases had no gene match. This CDR3 comprises 16 residues. CDR3 sequence (DNA): TGTGCCAGCAGCCAGGGGGGCGGGGGGGCGTATAATGAGCAGTTCTTC. This gives the protein CASSQGGGGAYNEQFF.

V and J are TRBV19 and TRBJ2-7, with D possibly being TRBD1 (5 bases). The V end lost 1 base, the J end lost 3 bases, and 16 bases lay between the germline ends. This CDR3 spans 16 amino acids. Looked up from germline, CDR1 is LNHDA and CDR2 is SQIVND (reference sequence). The chain's CDR3 is CASSIGRRGANYEQYF. The CDR3 coding sequence is TGTGCCAGTAGTATAGGGCGTAGGGGTGCGAACTACGAGCAGTACTTC.

V usage is TRBV7-3 and J usage is TRBJ1-1; 8 nucleotides line up with TRBD1. The V and J ends lost 6 bases and 6 bases, in that order; junction bases with no gene match: 15. CDR1 is SGHTA and CDR2 is FQGTGA in the germline V gene. The CDR3 has 16 amino acids. The CDR3: CASRRAGAQGEAEAFF. The CDR3 nucleotides read TGTGCCAGCAGGCGCGCTGGGGCACAGGGGGAGGCTGAAGCTTTCTTT.

The V and J genes are TRBV7-9 and TRBJ2-5, with 7 bases aligning to TRBD1. CDR1 and CDR2 (germline): SEHNR, FQNEAQ (reference sequence). This CDR3 contains 14 residues. Germline trimming cut 1 base from V and 5 bases from J; bases unmatched to any gene: 4. This chain's CDR3 is CASSLEGAMETQYF. CDR3 DNA sequence: TGTGCCAGCAGCTTAGAGGGGGCGATGGAGACCCAGTACTTC.

On this clone: Compared with germline, one end of the junction differs, possibly owing to a read error. This chain uses TRBV11-2 with TRBJ2-1; TRBD2 matches at 10 bases. CDR3 size: 15 residues. The V gene's germline CDR1 is SGHAT and CDR2 FQNNGV. CDR3 in amino acids: CASSHLLAGQSPVVF. The CDR3 DNA reads TGTGCCAGCAGCCACCTACTAGCGGGACAATCACCAGTGGTCTTC.

J is TRBJ2-5 and V is TRBV6-1; the D gene is possibly TRBD2 (6 bases). The J call may not be correct, given that the DNA end is closer to TRBJ2-7. The CDR3 totals 13 residues. Looked up from germline, CDR1 is MNHNS and CDR2 is SASEGT. The DNA for the CDR3 is TGTGCCAGCAGTGAAGCAGGGAGGTACGAGCAGTACTTC. This sequence encodes CASSEAGRYEQYF.

This chain joins TRBV5-1 and TRBJ1-4; tentative D call: TRBD1 (5 bases). The CDR3 contains 13 residues. Looked up from germline, CDR1 is SGHRS and CDR2 is YFSETQ. With 6 bases removed from V and 3 bases from J, the gap between germline ends came to 9 bases. The CDR3 sequence is CASNDSPNEKLFF. In nucleotides, the CDR3 is TGCGCCAGCAACGACAGCCCTAATGAAAAACTGTTTTTT. The full variable domain, rest sourced from reference TRBV5-1 and TRBJ1-4, is KAGVTQTPRYLIKTRGQQVTLSCSPISGHRSVSWYQQTPGQGLQFLFEYFSETQRNKGNFPGRFSGRQFSNSRSEMNVSTLELGDSALYLCASNDSPNEKLFFGSGTQLSVL.

The chain has TRBV5-6 and TRBJ2-2; 9 bases map to TRBD1. The CDR3 is 15 amino acids. From germline, CDR1 is SGHDT and CDR2 YYEEEE. Trimming removed 1 base from V and 6 bases from J; junction bases left unmatched: 4. The CDR3 protein is CASSLWDREAGELFF. The CDR3 coding sequence is TGTGCCAGCAGCTTGTGGGACAGGGAGGCCGGGGAGCTGTTTTTT.

This clone was observed a single time. The rearrangement links TRBV5-1 to TRBJ2-5, with 9 bases matching TRBD1. Germline trimming cut 7 bases from V and 5 bases from J; bases unmatched to any gene: 18. Germline CDR1 reads SGHRS; CDR2 reads YFSETQ. This CDR3 has 17 amino acids. The CDR3 coding sequence is TGCGCCAGCCGATTCGACGCCACAGGGGGCTCCGGGGAGACCCAGTACTTC. It translates to CASRFDATGGSGETQYF. The full variable domain, completed using reference TRBV5-1 and TRBJ2-5, is KAGVTQTPRYLIKTRGQQVTLSCSPISGHRSVSWYQQTPGQGLQFLFEYFSETQRNKGNFPGRFSGRQFSNSRSEMNVSTLELGDSALYLCASRFDATGGSGETQYFGPGTRLLVL.